Presented here are 31 T cell receptor beta chains from one specimen sequenced in a study of cytotoxic CD8 clonotypes in ibrutinib-treated CLL. Generated by immunoSEQ multiplex PCR, the TCRdb table keeps only in-frame clones and is missing some. This sample has about 22,000 clones, with about 81% found just once. The sequencing used PBMCs, collected before ibrutinib treatment. Receptors originate from a human donor with chronic lymphocytic leukemia.

This chain links TRBV19 with TRBJ2-1; possibly TRBD1 for D (6 bases). The CDR3 is 16 residues long. CDR1 LNHDA and CDR2 SQIVND come from the germline V gene (reference sequence). V was shortened by 3 bases and J by 1 base, with 13 bases between the two germline ends. Here the CDR3 DNA reads TGTGCCAGTAGTATTACTTCGACAGGTTCCTACAATGAGCAGTTCTTC. It codes for CASSITSTGSYNEQFF.

V is TRBV7-9 and J is TRBJ1-4; D unclear. Deletions cut 5 bases from V and 5 bases from J, with 18 bases between. Germline loops: CDR1 SEHNR, CDR2 FQNEAQ (reference sequence). CDR3 length: 16 residues. CDR3 loop: CASSPTPGVRNEKLFF. The CDR3 nucleotides read TGTGCCAGCAGCCCCACGCCCGGGGTTCGGAATGAAAAACTGTTTTTT.

The CDR3 sequence: CAWSRGNSGNTIYF. The CDR3 DNA reads as TGTGCCTGGAGTCGAGGAAACTCTGGAAACACCATATATTTT. J is TRBJ1-3 and V is TRBV30; D remains ambiguous. This CDR3 has 14 residues. V dropped 2 bases and J dropped 0 bases, with 8 bases sitting between them. Germline CDR1 and CDR2: GTSNPN and SVGIG (reference sequence).

J is TRBJ2-7 and V is TRBV5-4; perhaps TRBD1 as D (7 bases). The CDR3 totals 13 residues. Germline lookup yields CDR1 SGHNT and CDR2 YYREEE (reference sequence). Trimming left V 4 bases short and J 3 bases short, with 11 bases between. The DNA of the CDR3 is TGTGCCAGCAGCCGCGGGACAGTCTACGAGCAGTACTTC. Translation gives CASSRGTVYEQYF.

J is TRBJ1-3 and V is TRBV9, with D unresolved. Germline values: CDR1 SGDLS, CDR2 YYNGEE. V was shortened by 0 bases and J by 4 bases, with 2 bases between the two germline ends. The CDR3 loop spans 12 amino acids. In DNA, the CDR3 is TGTGCCAGCAGCGTAGGGGGAAACACCATATATTTT. As protein: CASSVGGNTIYF.

In DNA form, the CDR3 reads TGTGCCAGCAGCTTGGCGGGGCGGGAGCAGTACTTC. Protein: CASSLAGREQYF. V usage is TRBV5-4 and J usage is TRBJ2-7; D may match TRBD1 or TRBD2 (5 bases each). Germline CDR1 SGHNT, CDR2 YYREEE (reference sequence). The CDR3 consists of 12 residues. V lost 0 bases and J 7 bases, leaving 8 bases between the germline ends. Variable domain in full (rest from reference TRBV5-4 and TRBJ2-7): ETGVTQSPTHLIKTRGQQVTLRCSSQSGHNTVSWYQQALGQGPQFIFQYYREEENGRGNFPPRFSGLQFPNYSSELNVNALELDDSALYLCASSLAGREQYFGPGTRLTVT.

J is TRBJ2-3 and V is TRBV7-2; 8 nucleotides line up with TRBD1. Germline lookup yields CDR1 SGHTA and CDR2 FQGNSA. V lost 2 bases and J lost 0; bases outside the gene matches: 10. There are 18 residues in the CDR3. As DNA, the CDR3 is TGTGCCAGCAGCTTAACAGGGGGAAGGGGAACTAGCACAGATACGCAGTATTTT. Its translation is CASSLTGGRGTSTDTQYF.

This chain joins TRBV6-1 and TRBJ2-7, with 9 bases lining up with TRBD1. The J segment lost 6 bases and the V segment lost 1 base, leaving 7 bases of the junction unmatched. In germline, CDR1 is MNHNS, CDR2 SASEGT. The CDR3 has 15 amino acids. The CDR3 DNA follows: TGTGCCAGCAGTGAAGACTGGACAGGGGCATCCGAGCAGTACTTC. This sequence encodes CASSEDWTGASEQYF.

The V call is TRBV5-1, the J call TRBJ2-5; TRBD2 is a possible D gene (7 bases). Per the germline V gene, CDR1 is SGHRS and CDR2 is YFSETQ. The V gene lost 1 base and the J gene lost 1 base, with 14 bases spanning the gap. This CDR3 spans 16 amino acids. CDR3 loop: CASSLIGGGSQETQYF. CDR3 coding DNA: TGCGCCAGCAGCTTGATCGGGGGCGGGAGCCAAGAGACCCAGTACTTC.

The rearrangement uses TRBV27 and TRBJ2-5; D is unresolved. The CDR3 is 12 amino acids. Trimming took 3 bases from V and 5 from J, leaving 7 bases between them. Germline CDR1 is MNHEY and CDR2 is SMNVEV (reference sequence). The CDR3: CASSFAWETQYF. The CDR3 region has the DNA TGTGCCAGCAGTTTTGCCTGGGAGACCCAGTACTTC.

This sequence joins TRBV7-9 and TRBJ2-1, with D possibly TRBD1 on 5 matching bases. V was pared by 6 bases and J by 0 bases, with 12 bases between. The CDR3 covers 15 residues. Germline V gene sequence: CDR1 SEHNR, CDR2 FQNEAQ (reference sequence). The CDR3 DNA reads as TGTGCCAGCAGAACAGGACGGAGCTCCTACAATGAGCAGTTCTTC. Translated, it gives CASRTGRSSYNEQFF.

This clone was observed a few times. V and J are TRBV7-9 and TRBJ2-7; TRBD1 agrees at 12 bases. Germline V lookup: CDR1 SEHNR, CDR2 FQNEAQ (reference sequence). The CDR3 runs 17 residues. V was clipped by 4 bases and J by 1 base; unmatched bases: 8. The CDR3 loop is CASSSGQGARGSYEQYF. The CDR3 nucleotides are TGTGCCAGCAGCTCGGGACAGGGGGCGCGGGGGTCCTACGAGCAGTACTTC.

The chain is built from TRBV7-2 and TRBJ2-1, with D perhaps TRBD2 (5 bases). Germline CDR1 SGHTA, CDR2 FQGNSA. The CDR3 length is 12 residues. Trimming left V 5 bases short and J 3 bases short, with 5 bases between. CDR3 protein: CASSRGYNEQFF. DNA of the CDR3: TGTGCCAGCAGCCGGGGCTACAATGAGCAGTTCTTC.

The genes are TRBV18 and TRBJ1-2; D not resolved. Trimming took off 0 bases at V and 4 bases at J, with 15 bases between the two ends. This CDR3 has 16 residues. Germline CDR1 KGHSH, CDR2 LQKENI. The CDR3 nucleotides read TGTGCCAGCTCACCACCTTCTCGGGCGGTGGGCTATGGCTACACCTTC. It translates to CASSPPSRAVGYGYTF.

The V call is TRBV1, the J call TRBJ1-1; the table's D call, TRBD1, was not checked against the DNA. TRBV1 constitutes a pseudogene. CDR3 size: 16 residues. The DNA of the CDR3 is TGCACCAGCAGCCATCCCCGCCCTGAAGGGGACACTGAAGCTTTCTTT. Protein sequence: CTSSHPRPEGDTEAFF.

The chain employs TRBV7-2 and TRBJ1-2; 12 positions agree with TRBD1. J was trimmed by 5 bases and V by 5 bases; bases with no gene match: 6. This CDR3 has 15 residues. Germline V gene lookup returns CDR1 SGHTA and CDR2 FQGNSA. CDR3 loop: CASSPGQGAAYGYTF. In nucleotides, the CDR3 is TGTGCCAGCAGCCCGGGACAGGGGGCGGCGTATGGCTACACCTTC.

The V gene is TRBV6-5, the J gene TRBJ1-1; D is uncertain. The CDR3 totals 15 residues. Germline V lookup: CDR1 MNHEY, CDR2 SVGAGI. Trimming left V 2 bases short and J 0 bases short, with 10 bases between. CDR3 in DNA: TGTGCCAGCAGTTACGAGGCAAGGATGAACACTGAAGCTTTCTTT. It specifies CASSYEARMNTEAFF.

The chain carries TRBV2 and TRBJ1-4; D unclear. CDR1 is SNHLY and CDR2 is FYNNEI in the germline V gene. With 5 bases removed from V and 0 bases from J, the gap between germline ends came to 4 bases. CDR3 length: 13 residues. The CDR3 DNA is TGTGCCAGCAGTCAGGCAACTAATGAAAAACTGTTTTTT. It specifies CASSQATNEKLFF. Supplemented by reference TRBV2 and TRBJ1-4, the full variable domain reads EPEVTQTPSHQVTQMGQEVILRCVPISNHLYFYWYRQILGQKVEFLVSFYNNEISEKSEIFDDQFSVERPDGSNFTLKIRSTKLEDSAMYFCASSQATNEKLFFGSGTQLSVL.

In this sample, this clone turned up a few times. CDR3 in amino acids: CASSAWEPPFNEQFF. The CDR3 DNA reads TGTGCCAGCAGCGCGTGGGAGCCTCCCTTCAATGAGCAGTTCTTC. V gene TRBV7-8 combines with J gene TRBJ2-1; possibly TRBD2 for D (5 bases). CDR1 and CDR2 from the germline V gene are SGHVS and FQNEAQ. The CDR3 extends over 15 amino acids. V lost 5 bases to trimming and J lost 6 bases, with 17 bases between them.

This clone has only one observation. The V call is TRBV19, the J call TRBJ1-1; D ambiguous. The CDR3 loop spans 12 amino acids. V lost 4 bases and J lost 6, with 9 bases in between. Germline V CDR1 and CDR2: LNHDA, SQIVND (reference sequence). As DNA, the CDR3 is TGTGCCAGTAGTACACGACTGGCTGAAGCTTTCTTT. Its protein is CASSTRLAEAFF.

The J gene is TRBJ1-3, the V gene TRBV28, with a possible D match to TRBD1 (6 bases). Germline-derived CDR1 and CDR2 are MDHEN and SYDVKM. The CDR3 covers 15 residues. Trimming left V 2 bases short and J 1 base short, with 9 bases between. The CDR3 is CASSLGGASGNTIYF. The CDR3 region has the DNA TGTGCCAGCAGTTTAGGGGGGGCTTCTGGAAACACCATATATTTT. Looking up the rest from reference TRBV28 and TRBJ1-3 gives the full variable domain: DVKVTQSSRYLVKRTGEKVFLECVQDMDHENMFWYRQDPGLGLRLIYFSYDVKMKEKGDIPEGYSVSREKKERFSLILESASTNQTSMYLCASSLGGASGNTIYFGEGSWLTVV.

J is TRBJ1-1 and V is TRBV28, with a possible D match to TRBD1 (5 bases). The CDR3 length is 13 residues. V was shortened by 6 bases and J by 5 bases, with 13 bases between the two germline ends. CDR1 and CDR2 (germline): MDHEN, SYDVKM. The CDR3, as DNA: TGTGCCAGCAGGGGCAGGGCGGGAACTGAAGCTTTCTTT. Protein product: CASRGRAGTEAFF.

V gene TRBV5-6 combines with J gene TRBJ2-2; D perhaps matches TRBD1 (6 bases). The CDR3 length is 15 residues. With 0 bases removed from V and 4 bases from J, the gap between germline ends came to 10 bases. Per the germline V gene, CDR1 is SGHDT and CDR2 is YYEEEE. CDR3 in amino acids: CASSLDRAGTGELFF. DNA for the CDR3: TGTGCCAGCAGCTTGGACAGGGCGGGCACCGGGGAGCTGTTTTTT.

The V gene is TRBV4-1, the J gene TRBJ2-1; TRBD2 matches at 8 bases. Germline V gene sequence: CDR1 MGHRA, CDR2 YSYEKL. Trimming removed 0 bases from V and 7 bases from J; junction bases left unmatched: 8. The CDR3 has 16 residues. CDR3 sequence (DNA): TGCGCCAGCAGCCAAGATCCGAGCGGGAGTAGTAATGAGCAGTTCTTC. Amino acids: CASSQDPSGSSNEQFF.

The chain recombines TRBV14 with TRBJ1-2; possibly TRBD1 for D (5 bases). This CDR3 is built from 14 residues. The germline V and J ends were trimmed by 4 bases and 2 bases, with 11 bases remaining between them. CDR1 and CDR2 from the germline V gene are SGHDN and FVKESK. CDR3 protein: CASSPAGGNYGYTF. The DNA for the CDR3 is TGTGCCAGCAGCCCCGCGGGGGGGAACTATGGCTACACCTTC.

For this clone: Other DNA sequences of this sample code for an identical CDR3. The CDR3 DNA is TGTGCCAGCAGCGTAGACACCGGGGAGCTGTTTTTT. Translation: CASSVDTGELFF. This chain connects TRBV9 to TRBJ2-2; D gene unclear. With 0 bases removed from V and 3 bases from J, the gap between germline ends came to 0 bases. CDR3 length: 12 amino acids. The germline gives CDR1 SGDLS, CDR2 YYNGEE.

The chain is built from TRBV5-6 and TRBJ2-5; possible D gene TRBD1, 5 bases. There are 14 residues in the CDR3. Looked up from germline, CDR1 is SGHDT and CDR2 is YYEEEE. Trimming removed 6 bases at V and 4 bases at J, with 16 bases between. Here the CDR3 DNA reads TGTGCCAGCAACAAATTATGGGGCGGAGAGACCCAGTACTTC. This codes for CASNKLWGGETQYF.

The chain combines TRBV18 with TRBJ1-2; 9 nucleotides align to TRBD1. Trimming removed 6 bases from V and 7 bases from J; junction bases left unmatched: 6. Germline V gene data show CDR1 as KGHSH and CDR2 as LQKENI. This CDR3 spans 13 amino acids. CDR3 DNA sequence: TGTGCCAGCTCCGGTGGACAGGGGATTGGCTACACCTTC. Amino acid sequence: CASSGGQGIGYTF.

V and J are TRBV10-3 and TRBJ2-3, with TRBD2 matching 8 bases. The V and J ends lost 0 bases and 2 bases, in that order; junction bases with no gene match: 7. Germline V CDR1 and CDR2: ENHRY, SYGVKD. The CDR3 runs to 17 residues. CDR3 protein: CAISESTVAGYTDTQYF. CDR3 sequence (DNA): TGTGCCATCAGTGAGTCGACGGTAGCGGGGTACACAGATACGCAGTATTTT.

The chain recombines TRBV29-1 with TRBJ1-1, with unresolved D. The V gene lost 7 bases and the J gene lost 2 bases, with 8 bases spanning the gap. CDR1 is SQVTM, CDR2 ANQGSEA, per germline. This CDR3 is built from 11 residues. CDR3 residues: CSGVGNTEAFF. The CDR3 nucleotides are TGCAGCGGAGTCGGAAACACTGAAGCTTTCTTT.

The chain is built from TRBV6-1 and TRBJ1-1; no firm D call. Trimming left V 3 bases short and J 6 bases short, with 5 bases between. Germline V lookup: CDR1 MNHNS, CDR2 SASEGT. The CDR3 loop spans 11 amino acids. The CDR3, as DNA: TGTGCCAGCAGTGAGTTCGCTGAAGCTTTCTTT. It translates to CASSEFAEAFF.